The sequence of this TCR beta chain was determined in a study of blood T cell repertoires in COVID-19. Study context: Sources were T cells, B-cell-depleted T cells, or PBMCs; the material itself was cDNA or gDNA.

CDR1 and CDR2 (germline): SGHTS, YDEGEE. Trimming took 2 bases from V and 7 from J, leaving 9 bases between them. The CDR3 extends over 12 amino acids. Clones were read by immunoSEQ multiplex PCR, and TCRdb kept only the in-frame ones, dropping some. The sample lists a few hundred thousand clones; around 80% were seen once. The chain carries TRBV5-8 and TRBJ1-2, with a tentative D call TRBD1 (5 bases). Sequencing was carried out using peripheral blood. The source of this sequence is a woman aged 18-35 years with acute or convalescent COVID-19. The CDR3 is CASSFGAGGYTF. The CDR3 DNA sequence: TGTGCCAGCAGCTTTGGGGCTGGTGGCTACACCTTC.